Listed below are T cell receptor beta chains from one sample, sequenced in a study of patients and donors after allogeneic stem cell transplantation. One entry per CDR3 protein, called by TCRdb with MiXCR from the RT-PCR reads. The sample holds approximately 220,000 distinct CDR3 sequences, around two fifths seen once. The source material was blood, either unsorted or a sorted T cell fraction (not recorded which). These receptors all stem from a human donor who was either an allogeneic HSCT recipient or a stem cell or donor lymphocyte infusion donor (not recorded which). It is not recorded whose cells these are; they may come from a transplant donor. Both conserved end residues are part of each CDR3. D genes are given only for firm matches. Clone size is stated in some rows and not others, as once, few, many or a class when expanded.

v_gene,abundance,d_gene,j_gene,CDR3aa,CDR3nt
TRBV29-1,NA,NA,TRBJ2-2,CSVVDYLANTGELFF,TGCAGCGTGGTAGACTACCTCGCGAACACCGGGGAGCTGTTTTTT
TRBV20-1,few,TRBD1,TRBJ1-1,CSVLQGAGTEAFF,TGCAGTGTTTTACAGGGGGCCGGCACTGAAGCTTTCTTT
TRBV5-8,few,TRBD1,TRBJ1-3,CASSPTGGIKRNTIYF,TGTGCCAGCAGTCCTACAGGGGGCATAAAAAGAAACACCATATATTTT
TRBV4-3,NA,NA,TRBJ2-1,CASSQGFGAGIKRFF,NA
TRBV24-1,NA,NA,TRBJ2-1,CAVGDSTYNEQFF,TGTGCCGTTGGGGACTCCACCTACAATGAGCAGTTCTTC
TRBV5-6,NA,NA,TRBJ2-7,CASSFGQGYYEQYF,TGTGCCAGCAGCTTCGGGCAGGGATATTACGAGCAGTACTTC
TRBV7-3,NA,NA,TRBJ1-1,CASSQGTMNTEAFF,TGTGCCAGCAGCCAAGGGACTATGAACACTGAAGCTTTCTTT
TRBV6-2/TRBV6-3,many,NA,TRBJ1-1,CASSYSKNEAFF,TGTGCCAGCAGTTACTCGAAGAATGAAGCTTTCTTT
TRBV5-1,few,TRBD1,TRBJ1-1,CASSSGPRTGDTEAFF,TGCGCCAGCAGCTCCGGGCCTCGGACAGGGGACACTGAAGCTTTCTTT
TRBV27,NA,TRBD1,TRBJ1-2,CASSPTGSHYGYTF,TGTGCCAGCAGTCCGACAGGGTCCCACTATGGCTACACCTTC
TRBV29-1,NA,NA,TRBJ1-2,CSVAQGGSYGYTF,TGCAGCGTTGCGCAGGGAGGCAGCTATGGCTACACCTTC
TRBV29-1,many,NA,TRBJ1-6,CSVATGADSPLHF,TGCAGCGTCGCAACAGGAGCCGATTCACCCCTCCACTTT
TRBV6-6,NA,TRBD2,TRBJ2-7,CASSWSIAGDSYEQYF,TGTGCCAGCAGTTGGTCTATAGCGGGGGACTCCTACGAGCAGTACTTC
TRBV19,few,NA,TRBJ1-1,CASSIERNTEAFF,TGTGCCAGTAGTATAGAACGGAACACTGAAGCTTTCTTT
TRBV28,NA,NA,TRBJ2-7,CASRLGSEQYF,TGTGCCAGCAGACTGGGTAGCGAGCAGTACTTC
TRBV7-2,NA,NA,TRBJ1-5,CASSTAGVDNQPQHF,TGTGCCAGCAGCACAGCCGGGGTTGATAATCAGCCCCAGCATTTT
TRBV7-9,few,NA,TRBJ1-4,CASSLEDEKLFF,TGTGCCAGCAGCTTAGAGGATGAAAAACTGTTTTTT
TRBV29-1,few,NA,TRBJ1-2,CSVEVGVDYGYTF,TGCAGCGTTGAAGTAGGGGTAGACTATGGCTACACCTTC
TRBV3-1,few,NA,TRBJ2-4,CASSQAGLAKNIQYF,TGTGCCAGCAGCCAAGCCGGCCTAGCCAAAAACATTCAGTACTTC
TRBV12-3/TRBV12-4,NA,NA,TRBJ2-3,CASKNPYDRNTQYF,TGTGCCAGCAAGAACCCTTACGATCGAAATACGCAGTATTTT
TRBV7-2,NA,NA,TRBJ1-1,CASSLVSGDTEAFF,TGTGCCAGCAGCTTAGTCTCAGGGGACACTGAAGCTTTCTTT
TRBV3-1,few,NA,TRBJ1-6,CASSVRGDSPLHF,TGTGCCAGCAGTGTAAGAGGGGATTCACCCCTCCACTTT
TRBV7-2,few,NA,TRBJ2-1,CASSSLGEQFF,TGTGCCAGCAGCTCTTTGGGTGAGCAGTTCTTC
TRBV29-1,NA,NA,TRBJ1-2,CSLDSDYGYTF,TGCAGCCTTGACAGTGACTATGGCTACACCTTC
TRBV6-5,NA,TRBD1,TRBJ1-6,CASSHRQGTYLHF,TGTGCCAGCAGTCACCGACAGGGGACCTATCTCCACTTT
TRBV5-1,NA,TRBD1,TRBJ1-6,CASSLTRGRNSPLHF,TGCGCCAGCAGCTTGACGAGGGGGCGTAATTCACCCCTCCACTTT
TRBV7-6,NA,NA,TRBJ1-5,CASSLGPRAGGSNQPQHF,TGTGCCAGCAGCTTAGGCCCTCGAGCAGGTGGTAGCAATCAGCCCCAGCATTTT
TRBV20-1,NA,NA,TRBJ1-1,CSALSMNTEAFF,TGCAGTGCGTTGAGTATGAACACTGAAGCTTTCTTT